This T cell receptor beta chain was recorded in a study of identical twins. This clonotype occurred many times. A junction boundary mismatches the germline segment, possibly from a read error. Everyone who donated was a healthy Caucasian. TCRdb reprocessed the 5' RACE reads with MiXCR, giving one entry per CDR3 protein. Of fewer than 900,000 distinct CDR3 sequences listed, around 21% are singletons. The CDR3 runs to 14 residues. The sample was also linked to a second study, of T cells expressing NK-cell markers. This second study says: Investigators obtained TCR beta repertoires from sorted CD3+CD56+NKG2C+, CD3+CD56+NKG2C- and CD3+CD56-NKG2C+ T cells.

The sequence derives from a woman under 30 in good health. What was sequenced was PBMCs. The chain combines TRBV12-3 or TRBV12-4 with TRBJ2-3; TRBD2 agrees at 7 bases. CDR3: CASSLAASTDTQYF. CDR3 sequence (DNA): TGTGCCAGCAGTCTAGCGGCTAGCACAGATACGCAGTATTTT.